This is a list of T cell receptor beta chains from one sample in a study of blood T cell repertoires in COVID-19. The repertoire was sequenced with immunoSEQ multiplex PCR; TCRdb's copy has only in-frame clones and lacks some. Of fewer than 250,000 clones detected, around four fifths appear once; the ten largest clones hold under 12%. The sample comprised peripheral blood. These receptors were obtained from a woman older than 75 with COVID-19, enrolled during active disease. CDR3s include the opening cysteine and the closing phenylalanine or tryptophan. The D gene is left open where the match is weak. Only part of the rows carry a size: once, few, many, or a class if the clone is expanded.

TRBJ2-1,few,16,TRBV5-1,TRBD2,TGCGCCAGCAGCTTGCAGACTAGCGGGGGGACCAATGAGCAGTTCTTC,CASSLQTSGGTNEQFF
TRBJ2-6,NA,15,TRBV19,NA,TGTGCCAGTAGTAGTAACAGGGCTGGGGCCAACGTCCTGACTTTC,CASSSNRAGANVLTF
TRBJ1-4,NA,16,TRBV5-1,NA,TGCGCCAGCAGCTTGGCACCAACAGGGAAGAATGAAAAACTGTTTTTT,CASSLAPTGKNEKLFF
TRBJ2-7,NA,15,TRBV6-2/TRBV6-3,TRBD1,TGTGCCAGCAGCCGCGGACAGGGCATTACCTACGAGCAGTACTTC,CASSRGQGITYEQYF
TRBJ1-5,few,15,TRBV10-3,NA,TGTGCCATCAGTGAGGAGCGGGATAGCAATCAGCCCCAGCATTTT,CAISEERDSNQPQHF
TRBJ2-7,NA,15,TRBV3-1/TRBV3-2,NA,TGTGCCAGCAGCCAAACAAGTACGCCAGGGTACGAGCAGTACTTC,CASSQTSTPGYEQYF
TRBJ2-3,once,12,TRBV9,NA,TGTGCCAGCAGCAGTCTTGAGGATACGCAGTATTTT,CASSSLEDTQYF
TRBJ2-5,NA,15,TRBV11-2,TRBD1,TGTGCCAGCAGCCCCGGGACAGGGGGCATGGAGACCCAGTACTTC,CASSPGTGGMETQYF
TRBJ2-1,NA,16,TRBV27,NA,TGTGCCAGCAGTTTATGGAGCAGGGGTTCCTACAATGAGCAGTTCTTC,CASSLWSRGSYNEQFF
TRBJ2-6,NA,20,TRBV11-3,TRBD1,TGTGCCAGCAGCACGGGACAGGGGAATTCGCGGAGCTCTGGGGCCAACGTCCTGACTTTC,CASSTGQGNSRSSGANVLTF
TRBJ1-1,NA,13,TRBV19,NA,TGTGCCAGTATGAGTGGTTTTTGGACTGAAGCTTTCTTT,CASMSGFWTEAFF
TRBJ2-1,NA,15,TRBV2,NA,TGTGCCAGCAGTCAATTATCCAGCTCCTACAATGAGCAGTTCTTC,CASSQLSSSYNEQFF
TRBJ1-1,NA,12,TRBV2,NA,TGTGCCAGCAGTCGACAGAACACTGAAGCTTTCTTT,CASSRQNTEAFF
TRBJ2-5,NA,12,TRBV3-1/TRBV3-2,NA,TGTGCCAGCAGCCAAGACTCCCGGTCCCAGTACTTC,CASSQDSRSQYF
TRBJ1-1,few,13,TRBV7-6,NA,TGTGCCAGCAGCTGGACAGTGAACACTGAAGCTTTCTTT,CASSWTVNTEAFF
TRBJ1-2,NA,11,TRBV6-5,NA,TGTGCCAGCAGAGCCAATTATGGCTACACCTTC,CASRANYGYTF
TRBJ1-6,NA,14,TRBV5-1,TRBD1,TGCGCCAGCAGCTTAGACAGGGGTAAGGACCCCCTCCACTTT,CASSLDRGKDPLHF
TRBJ2-2,few,12,TRBV7-9,NA,TGTGCCAGCATCACGGGATCCGGGGAGCTGTTTTTT,CASITGSGELFF
TRBJ1-1,NA,16,TRBV6-2/TRBV6-3,NA,TGTGCCAGCAGTTACCGAGGGCAGCTCTTGAACACTGAAGCTTTCTTT,CASSYRGQLLNTEAFF
TRBJ2-1,NA,12,TRBV5-4,TRBD1,TGTGCCAGCAGCTCGACAGGGGATGAGCAGTTCTTC,CASSSTGDEQFF
TRBJ1-4,NA,14,TRBV6-5,TRBD1,TGTGCCACCAAACGGGACAGCATTAATGAAAAACTGTTTTTT,CATKRDSINEKLFF
TRBJ1-6,NA,13,TRBV5-1,NA,TGCGCCAGCAGCTTGTCAGGGGACTCACCCCTCCACTTT,CASSLSGDSPLHF
TRBJ1-2,NA,15,TRBV6-5,NA,TGTGCCAGCAGTTACACCCACAGGGTGGCCTATGGCTACACCTTC,CASSYTHRVAYGYTF
TRBJ1-4,NA,17,TRBV14,NA,TGTGCCAGCAGCCAAGAACCGGCGGTTGTCTATAATGAAAAGCTGTTTTTT,CASSQEPAVVYNEKLFF
TRBJ1-1,NA,13,TRBV5-6,NA,TGTGCCAGCAGCTTAGGGGGGAACACTGAAGCTTTCTTT,CASSLGGNTEAFF
TRBJ1-5,NA,13,TRBV7-9,NA,TGTGCCAGCAGCTTACAGGGGAATCAGCCCCAGCATTTT,CASSLQGNQPQHF
TRBJ1-2,NA,12,TRBV6-6,NA,TGTGCCAGCAGACAGACGAACTATGGCTACACCTTC,CASRQTNYGYTF
TRBJ1-5,NA,13,TRBV12-3/TRBV12-4,NA,TGTGCCAGCAGTGGTGGGAGGACCCAGCCCCAGCATTTT,CASSGGRTQPQHF
TRBJ1-1,NA,13,TRBV5-1,TRBD1,TGCGCCAGCAGCCCCACAGGGGCGACTGAAGCTTTCTTT,CASSPTGATEAFF
TRBJ2-5,NA,14,TRBV5-1,TRBD1,TGCGCCAGCAGCCTCATGGGGACAGAGGAGACCCAGTACTTC,CASSLMGTEETQYF
TRBJ1-6,NA,13,TRBV12-3/TRBV12-4,NA,TGTGCCAGCAGTTTAGCTGAGAATTCACCCCTCCACTTT,CASSLAENSPLHF
TRBJ2-1,NA,16,TRBV9,TRBD2,TGTGCCAGCAGCTCCTCCGGGACTAGCGGGGGGAGGGAGCAGTTCTTC,CASSSSGTSGGREQFF
TRBJ1-2,NA,14,TRBV6-4,TRBD1,TGTGCCAGCAGTGGACAGGGCGGACCCTATGGCTACACCTTC,CASSGQGGPYGYTF
TRBJ1-5,NA,13,TRBV6-5,NA,TGTGCCAGCAGTTACCAGACAGGTCAGCCCCAGCATTTT,CASSYQTGQPQHF
TRBJ1-3,once,15,TRBV14,NA,TGTGCCAGCAGCCAAGATACGCGGTTTCGAAACACCATATATTTT,CASSQDTRFRNTIYF
TRBJ1-2,once,13,TRBV18,NA,TGTGCCAGCTCCCCAGCGAGGGTGGGTGGCTACACCTTC,CASSPARVGGYTF
TRBJ1-5,NA,13,TRBV19,NA,TGTGCCAGCGAAAGAGGGGGTAATCAGCCCCAGCATTTT,CASERGGNQPQHF
TRBJ1-5,NA,16,TRBV3-1/TRBV3-2,TRBD1,TGTGCCAGCAGCCAAGGGTTAGACAGGGCATATCAGCCCCAGCATTTT,CASSQGLDRAYQPQHF
TRBJ1-3,few,17,TRBV2,TRBD1,TGTGCCAGCAGTCTTTTCCCGGGACAGGGGTCTGGAAACACCATATATTTT,CASSLFPGQGSGNTIYF
TRBJ1-1,few,12,TRBV5-1,NA,TGCGCCAGCAGCCAAGCAGGGAATGAAGCTTTCTTT,CASSQAGNEAFF